The entry below describes one TCR beta chain. The data stem from a study of preoperative IRX-2 immunotherapy in early breast cancer. Germline V gene lookup returns CDR1 SGHTA and CDR2 FQGNSA. CDR3 length: 14 residues. Trimming pared 2 bases from V and 3 bases from J, leaving 8 bases between. The treatment denotes: preoperative locoregional IRX-2 cytokine immunotherapy. Samples came from a phase Ib trial of preoperative locoregional IRX-2 cytokine immunotherapy. Repertoires were generated with immunoSEQ multiplex PCR, while TCRdb's copy carries only in-frame clones and drops some. The sample lists tens of thousands of clones; around 91% were seen once.

This sequence originates from a human donor with breast cancer. The chain combines TRBV7-2 with TRBJ1-5, with D possibly being TRBD1 (5 bases). This material was collected from a patient treated with IRX-2 immunotherapy. CDR3 nucleotides: TGTGCCAGCAGCTTAAGACAGATCAATCAGCCCCAGCATTTT. This gives the protein CASSLRQINQPQHF.